This T cell receptor (beta chain) appears in the sequencing data of a study of Graves' ophthalmopathy and Graves' hyperthyroidism. RNA transcripts were the template, and TCR beta CDR3 regions were amplified from them. First-round RT-PCR employed HTBI primers, with a second-round multiplex PCR after it. TCRdb itself ran the multiplex PCR reads through MiXCR, one entry per CDR3 protein. Among about 400,000 distinct CDR3 sequences listed, just over 15% were seen once. About this clonotype: Its matching antigen is unknown. Being one base from a much bigger clone, this may be a read error.

Clinicians diagnosed using symptoms, serum thyroxine, TRAb, thyroid ultrasound and orbital computed tomography. Overall study findings and caveats: Blood also harbored most expanded thyroid clonotypes above 0.001 frequency. Ophthalmopathy could be told apart from stable hyperthyroidism by a 13-signature model (roughly 90% sensitivity, roughly 80% specificity). This model predicted ophthalmopathy progression (sensitivity 65% to 71%, specificity approximately 77%).

CDR1 SGHVS and CDR2 FQNEAQ come from the germline V gene. Trimming removed 2 bases from V and 3 bases from J, with 14 bases in between. The CDR3 length is 15 residues. This clonotype was obtained from a woman between 18 and 29 years old with stable Graves' hyperthyroidism. The rearrangement joins TRBV7-8 to TRBJ2-7; no firm D call. Sequencing used peripheral blood. The CDR3 loop is CASSLTAGSNYEQYF. The CDR3, as DNA: TGTGCCAGCAGCTTAACTGCTGGCAGCAACTACGAGCAGTACTTC.